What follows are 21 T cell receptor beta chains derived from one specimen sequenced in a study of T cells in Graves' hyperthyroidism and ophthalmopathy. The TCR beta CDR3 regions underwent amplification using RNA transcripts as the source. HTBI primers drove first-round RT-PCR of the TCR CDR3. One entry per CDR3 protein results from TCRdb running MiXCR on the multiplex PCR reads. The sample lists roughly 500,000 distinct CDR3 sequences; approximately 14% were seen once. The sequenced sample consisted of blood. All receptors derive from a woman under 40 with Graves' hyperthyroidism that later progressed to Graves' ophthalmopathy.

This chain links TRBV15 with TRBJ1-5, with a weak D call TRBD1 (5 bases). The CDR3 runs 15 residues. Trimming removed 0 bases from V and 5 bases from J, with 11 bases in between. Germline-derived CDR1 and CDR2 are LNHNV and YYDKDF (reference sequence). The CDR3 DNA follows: TGTGCCACCAGCAGAGATCGTAGGGGCTATCAGCCCCAGCATTTT. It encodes CATSRDRRGYQPQHF.

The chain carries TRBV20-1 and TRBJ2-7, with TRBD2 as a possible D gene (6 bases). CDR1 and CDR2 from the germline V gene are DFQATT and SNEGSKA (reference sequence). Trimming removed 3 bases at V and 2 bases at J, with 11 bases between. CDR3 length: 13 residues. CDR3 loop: CSASPGDPYEQYF. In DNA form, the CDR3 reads TGCAGTGCTAGTCCGGGAGACCCCTACGAGCAGTACTTC.

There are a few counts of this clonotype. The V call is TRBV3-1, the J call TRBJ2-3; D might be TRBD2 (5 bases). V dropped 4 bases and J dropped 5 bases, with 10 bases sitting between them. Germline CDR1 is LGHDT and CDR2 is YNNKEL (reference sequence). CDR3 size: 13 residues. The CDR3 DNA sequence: TGTGCCAGCAGCCTTTACCGGGGAGATACGCAGTATTTT. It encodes CASSLYRGDTQYF.

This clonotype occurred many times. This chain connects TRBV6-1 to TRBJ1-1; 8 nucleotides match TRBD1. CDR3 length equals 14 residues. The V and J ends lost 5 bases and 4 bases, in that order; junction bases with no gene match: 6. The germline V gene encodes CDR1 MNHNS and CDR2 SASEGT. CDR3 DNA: TGTGCCAGCAGTTCCCAGGGGGCCGCCACTGAAGCTTTCTTT. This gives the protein CASSSQGAATEAFF.

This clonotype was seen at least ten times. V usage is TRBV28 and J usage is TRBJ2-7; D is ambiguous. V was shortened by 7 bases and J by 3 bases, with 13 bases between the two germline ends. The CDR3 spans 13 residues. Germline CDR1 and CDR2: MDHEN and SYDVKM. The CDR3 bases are TGTGCCAGCACCGCACCGGCAGGCTACGAGCAGTACTTC. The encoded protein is CASTAPAGYEQYF.

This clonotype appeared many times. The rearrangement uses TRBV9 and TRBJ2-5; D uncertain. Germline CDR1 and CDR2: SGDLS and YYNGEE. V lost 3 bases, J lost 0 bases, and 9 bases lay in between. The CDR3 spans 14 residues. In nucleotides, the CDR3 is TGTGCCAGCAGCGCTCACCGGGACCAAGAGACCCAGTACTTC. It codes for CASSAHRDQETQYF.

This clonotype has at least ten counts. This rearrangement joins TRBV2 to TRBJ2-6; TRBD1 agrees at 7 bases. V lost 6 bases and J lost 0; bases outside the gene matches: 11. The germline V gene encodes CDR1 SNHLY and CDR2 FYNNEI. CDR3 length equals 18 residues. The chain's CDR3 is CASRIQTGLDSGANVLTF. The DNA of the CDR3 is TGTGCCAGCAGGATTCAGACAGGGTTAGACTCTGGGGCCAACGTCCTGACTTTC.

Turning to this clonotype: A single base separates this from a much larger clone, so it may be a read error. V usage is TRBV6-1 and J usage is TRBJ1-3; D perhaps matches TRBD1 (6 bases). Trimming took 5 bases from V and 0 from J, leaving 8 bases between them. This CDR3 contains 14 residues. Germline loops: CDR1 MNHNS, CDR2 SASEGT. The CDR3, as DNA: TGTGCCAGCAGTTGGGACAACTCTGGAAACACCATATATTTT. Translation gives CASSWDNSGNTIYF.

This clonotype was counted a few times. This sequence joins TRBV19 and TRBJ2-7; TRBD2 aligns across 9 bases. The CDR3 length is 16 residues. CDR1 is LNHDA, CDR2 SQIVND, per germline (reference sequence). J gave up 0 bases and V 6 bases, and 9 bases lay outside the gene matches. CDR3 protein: CASRLSGSTPSYEQYF. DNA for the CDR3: TGTGCCAGTAGGCTTAGCGGGAGTACTCCCTCCTACGAGCAGTACTTC.

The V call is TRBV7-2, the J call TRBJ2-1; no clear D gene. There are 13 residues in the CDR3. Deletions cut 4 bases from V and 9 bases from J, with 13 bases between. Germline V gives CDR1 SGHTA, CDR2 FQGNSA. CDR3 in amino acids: CASSYPSGFEQFF. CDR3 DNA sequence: TGTGCCAGCAGCTATCCTTCTGGGTTTGAGCAGTTCTTC.

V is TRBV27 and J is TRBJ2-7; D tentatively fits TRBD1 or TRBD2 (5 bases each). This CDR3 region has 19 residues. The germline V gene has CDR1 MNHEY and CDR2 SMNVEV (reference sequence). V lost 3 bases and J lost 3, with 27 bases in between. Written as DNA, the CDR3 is TGTGCCAGCAGTTTGGGACCCTCATATAAAACAGCGAGCAACTACGAGCAGTACTTC. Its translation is CASSLGPSYKTASNYEQYF.

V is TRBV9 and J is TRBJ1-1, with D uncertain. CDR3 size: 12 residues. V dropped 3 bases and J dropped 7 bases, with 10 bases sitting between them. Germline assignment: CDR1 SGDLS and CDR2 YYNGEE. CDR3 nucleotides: TGTGCCAGCAGCGCCCCGTTGAGTGAAGCTTTCTTT. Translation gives CASSAPLSEAFF.

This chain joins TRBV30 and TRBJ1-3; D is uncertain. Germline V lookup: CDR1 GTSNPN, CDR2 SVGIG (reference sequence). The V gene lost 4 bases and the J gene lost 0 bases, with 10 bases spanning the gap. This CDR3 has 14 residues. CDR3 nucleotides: TGTGCCTGGATTGAACTGAGCTCTGGAAACACCATATATTTT. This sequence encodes CAWIELSSGNTIYF.

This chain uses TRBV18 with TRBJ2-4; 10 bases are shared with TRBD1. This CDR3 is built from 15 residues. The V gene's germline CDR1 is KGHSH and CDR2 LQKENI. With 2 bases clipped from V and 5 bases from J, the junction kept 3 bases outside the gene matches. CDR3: CASSPSGTGENIQYF. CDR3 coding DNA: TGTGCCAGCTCACCATCCGGGACAGGGGAAAACATTCAGTACTTC.

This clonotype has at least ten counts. DNA of the CDR3: TGTGCTAGTGGTTTGGTATTTGGCAGGGAGGCCACTGAAGCTTTCTTT. Its protein product is CASGLVFGREATEAFF. The rearrangement joins TRBV12-5 to TRBJ1-1, with D perhaps TRBD1 (5 bases). Per the germline V gene, CDR1 is LGHNT and CDR2 is FRNRAP. The CDR3 length is 16 residues. V was shortened by 0 bases and J by 4 bases, with 15 bases between the two germline ends.

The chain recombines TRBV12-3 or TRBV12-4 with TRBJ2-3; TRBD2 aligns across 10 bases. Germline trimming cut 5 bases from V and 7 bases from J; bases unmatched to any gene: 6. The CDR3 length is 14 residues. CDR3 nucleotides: TGTGCCAGCAGTAGGACTAGCGGTGGAAATACGCAGTATTTT. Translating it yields CASSRTSGGNTQYF.

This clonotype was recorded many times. The CDR3 spells CAISLTSGRFETQYF. As DNA, the CDR3 is TGTGCCATCAGTTTAACTAGCGGGAGGTTTGAGACCCAGTACTTC. The J gene is TRBJ2-5, the V gene TRBV10-3; 12 bases fit TRBD2. The germline V gene has CDR1 ENHRY and CDR2 SYGVKD. This CDR3 region has 15 residues. V shed 5 bases and J 5 bases; nucleotides not matched to a gene: 6.

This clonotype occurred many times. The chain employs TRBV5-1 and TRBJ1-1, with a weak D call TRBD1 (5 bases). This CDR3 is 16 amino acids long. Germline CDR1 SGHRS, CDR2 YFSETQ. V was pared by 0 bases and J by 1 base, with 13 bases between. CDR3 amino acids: CASSLGLGQGNTEAFF. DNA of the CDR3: TGCGCCAGCAGCTTGGGATTGGGGCAGGGGAACACTGAAGCTTTCTTT.

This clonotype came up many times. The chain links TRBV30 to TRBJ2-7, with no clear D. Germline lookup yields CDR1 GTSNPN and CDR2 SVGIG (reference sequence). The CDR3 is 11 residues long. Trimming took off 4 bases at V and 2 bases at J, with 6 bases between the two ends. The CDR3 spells CAWTTAYEQYF. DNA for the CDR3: TGTGCCTGGACTACAGCCTACGAGCAGTACTTC.

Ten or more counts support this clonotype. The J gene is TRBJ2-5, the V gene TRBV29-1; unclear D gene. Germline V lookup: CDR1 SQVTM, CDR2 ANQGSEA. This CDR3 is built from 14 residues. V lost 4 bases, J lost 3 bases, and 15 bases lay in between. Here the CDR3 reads CSVGGRLTKETQYF. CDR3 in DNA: TGCAGCGTTGGAGGAAGGCTAACGAAAGAGACCCAGTACTTC.

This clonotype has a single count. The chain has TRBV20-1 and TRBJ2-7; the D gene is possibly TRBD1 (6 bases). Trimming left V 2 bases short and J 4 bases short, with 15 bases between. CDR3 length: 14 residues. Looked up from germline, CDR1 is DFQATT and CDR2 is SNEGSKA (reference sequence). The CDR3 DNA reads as TGCAGTGCTAGAACCCACAGGGATGCGTACGAGCAGTACTTC. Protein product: CSARTHRDAYEQYF.